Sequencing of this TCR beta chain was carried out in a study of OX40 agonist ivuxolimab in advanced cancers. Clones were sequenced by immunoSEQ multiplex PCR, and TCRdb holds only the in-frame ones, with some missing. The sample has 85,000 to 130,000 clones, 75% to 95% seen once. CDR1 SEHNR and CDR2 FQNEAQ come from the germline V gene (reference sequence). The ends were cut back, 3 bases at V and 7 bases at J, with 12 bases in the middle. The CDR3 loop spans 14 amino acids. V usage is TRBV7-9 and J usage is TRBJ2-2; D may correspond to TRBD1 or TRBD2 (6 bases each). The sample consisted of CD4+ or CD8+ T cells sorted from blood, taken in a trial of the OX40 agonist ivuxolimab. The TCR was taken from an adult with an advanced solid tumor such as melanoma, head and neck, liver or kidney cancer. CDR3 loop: CASSFGGGHGELFF. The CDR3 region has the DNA TGTGCCAGCAGCTTCGGAGGGGGGCACGGGGAGCTGTTTTTT.